The 21 T cell receptor beta chains reported below all come from one sample, sequenced in a study of beta chain features in type 1 diabetes. Sequenced material consisted of expressed TCRB transcripts (all of the isolated RNA was reverse transcribed). Sequenced by immunoSEQ multiplex PCR; TCRdb stores in-frame clones only, minus some. The profile shows over 350,000 clones, about 16% of them singletons. The sample was naive CD4+ T cells from blood. These receptor sequences come from a woman younger than 30 in good health.

CDR3 bases: TGTGCCAGCAGCTTTAGCGGGAGGGCAAGTACGCAGTATTTT. Its protein is CASSFSGRASTQYF. The V gene is TRBV25-1, the J gene TRBJ2-3; TRBD2 matches 11 bases. The length of the CDR3 is 14 residues. V trimming: 6 bases; J trimming: 8 bases; junction bases outside the gene matches: 7. CDR1 is MGHDK and CDR2 is SYGVNS in the germline V gene.

This clone was seen only a few times. This chain connects TRBV9 to TRBJ1-2; the match to TRBD1 covers 7 bases. The V gene's germline CDR1 is SGDLS and CDR2 YYNGEE. The CDR3 has 15 residues. The V and J ends lost 3 bases and 4 bases, in that order; junction bases with no gene match: 9. This CDR3 reads CASSASGQVLYGYTF. CDR3 coding DNA: TGTGCCAGCAGCGCCTCCGGACAGGTCCTCTATGGCTACACCTTC.

This clone has only a few counts. The J gene is TRBJ2-7, the V gene TRBV29-1; 11 bases align to TRBD2. Per germline, CDR1 SQVTM and CDR2 ANQGSEA. V was pared by 6 bases and J by 2 bases, with 6 bases of the junction left unmatched. This CDR3 comprises 14 residues. This chain's CDR3 is CSVGLAGVPYEQYF. In DNA form, the CDR3 reads TGCAGCGTCGGACTAGCGGGCGTCCCCTACGAGCAGTACTTC.

This clone was observed a few times. One end of the junction does not line up with germline, which may come from a read error. The chain has TRBV28 and TRBJ2-5; no reliable D call. Looked up from germline, CDR1 is MDHEN and CDR2 is SYDVKM. This CDR3 contains 12 residues. As DNA, the CDR3 is TGTGCCAGCAGTCTATGGGCCGAGACCCAGTACTTC. It encodes CASSLWAETQYF.

This clone was found a few times. The chain recombines TRBV12-5 with TRBJ2-5, with D perhaps matching TRBD2 (6 bases). Deletions cut 7 bases from V and 5 bases from J, with 14 bases between. Germline V gene data show CDR1 as LGHNT and CDR2 as FRNRAP. This CDR3 comprises 13 residues. Here the CDR3 reads CASALEGLETQYF. The CDR3, as DNA: TGTGCTAGTGCCCTGGAGGGCCTTGAGACCCAGTACTTC.

In this sample, this clone turned up a few times. The V and J genes are TRBV15 and TRBJ2-5, with D maybe TRBD2 (5 bases). The CDR3 extends over 15 amino acids. Trimming shortened V by 1 base and J by 2 bases, and 11 bases separated the two germline ends. Germline CDR1 LNHNV, CDR2 YYDKDF (reference sequence). In DNA form, the CDR3 reads TGTGCCACCAGCAGAGGGGGAGTACAGCAAGAGACCCAGTACTTC. It is translated as CATSRGGVQQETQYF.

This clone was counted only a few times. The V gene is TRBV7-9, the J gene TRBJ1-4; TRBD1 matches at 9 bases. Germline CDR1 and CDR2: SEHNR and FQNEAQ (reference sequence). Germline trimming cut 6 bases from V and 5 bases from J; bases unmatched to any gene: 4. The CDR3 is 14 amino acids. The CDR3 here is CASRAGTGNEKLFF. The CDR3 DNA follows: TGTGCCAGCAGGGCCGGGACAGGGAATGAAAAACTGTTTTTT.

The rearrangement links TRBV30 to TRBJ2-7, with 9 bases identical to TRBD1. CDR1 and CDR2 (germline): GTSNPN, SVGIG (reference sequence). This CDR3 contains 12 residues. After removal of 8 bases from V and 6 bases from J, the junction contained 8 bases not matched to a gene. CDR3 loop: CAGGQGRIEQYF. The CDR3 DNA follows: TGTGCCGGGGGACAGGGACGAATCGAGCAGTACTTC.

There are a few counts of this clone. The chain links TRBV6-5 to TRBJ1-2; 8 positions match TRBD1. Trimming took 6 bases from V and 10 from J; bases not matched to a gene: 10. This CDR3 is built from 13 residues. CDR1 is MNHEY, CDR2 SVGAGI, per germline. The CDR3 nucleotides read TGTGCCAGCAGCCCAACTGGACAGGGCTACTACACCTTC. Its translation: CASSPTGQGYYTF.

There are a few counts of this clone. The chain recombines TRBV18 with TRBJ1-4, with D possibly being TRBD1 (5 bases). The CDR3 length is 14 residues. From germline, CDR1 is KGHSH and CDR2 LQKENI. V was clipped by 4 bases and J by 1 base, with 7 bases between them. CDR3 residues: CASSRDLTNEKLFF. The CDR3 nucleotides are TGTGCCAGCTCACGGGACTTAACTAATGAAAAACTGTTTTTT.

The chain carries TRBV18 and TRBJ1-2, with D tentatively TRBD1 (6 bases). Trimming cost V 0 bases and J 6 bases, with 14 bases left between them. The CDR3 totals 15 residues. The germline V gene has CDR1 KGHSH and CDR2 LQKENI. The CDR3 is CASSPPLGQVNGYTF. CDR3 nucleotide sequence: TGTGCCAGCTCACCACCCTTGGGACAAGTCAATGGCTACACCTTC.

This clone has just a few counts. At the DNA level, this CDR3 is encoded by other sequences in the same sample as well. The rearrangement joins TRBV30 to TRBJ2-1, with 13 positions matching TRBD2. V gave up 0 bases and J gave up 7 bases; unmatched junction bases: 0. This CDR3 region has 14 residues. The germline V gene has CDR1 GTSNPN and CDR2 SVGIG (reference sequence). CDR3 amino acids: CAWSVLAGGNEQFF. CDR3 nucleotides: TGTGCCTGGAGTGTACTAGCGGGGGGGAATGAGCAGTTCTTC.

This clone was observed a few times. The chain joins TRBV7-8 to TRBJ1-2; weak D call: TRBD1 (5 bases). Trimming removed 6 bases from V and 0 bases from J, with 14 bases in between. The germline V gene encodes CDR1 SGHVS and CDR2 FQNEAQ. This CDR3 has 15 amino acids. CDR3 bases: TGTGCCAGCAGTGAGAGACAGTCTCCTAACTATGGCTACACCTTC. This encodes CASSERQSPNYGYTF.

The rearrangement joins TRBV4-1 to TRBJ1-2; D may be TRBD1 (6 bases). The germline V gene encodes CDR1 MGHRA and CDR2 YSYEKL. The CDR3 contains 15 residues. Trimming took off 0 bases at V and 1 base at J, with 9 bases between the two ends. This CDR3 is CASSQDLDSNYGYTF. CDR3 DNA sequence: TGCGCCAGCAGCCAAGATCTGGACAGTAACTATGGCTACACCTTC.

J is TRBJ2-7 and V is TRBV10-3; 10 bases are shared with TRBD1. The V gene's germline CDR1 is ENHRY and CDR2 SYGVKD. CDR3 size: 12 residues. J lost 7 bases, V lost 6 bases, and 3 bases had no gene match. As DNA, the CDR3 is TGTGCCATCAGGGACAGGGGGGATGAGCAGTACTTC. Its protein product is CAIRDRGDEQYF.

This clone was seen a few times. This chain uses TRBV2 with TRBJ2-1, with 8 positions matching TRBD1. V was pared by 5 bases and J by 8 bases, with 8 bases of the junction left unmatched. The CDR3 is 14 amino acids. Germline V gene sequence: CDR1 SNHLY, CDR2 FYNNEI. The CDR3 loop is CASSNDRGRDEQFF. The CDR3 DNA follows: TGTGCCAGCAGTAACGACAGGGGAAGGGATGAGCAGTTCTTC.

This chain links TRBV4-1 with TRBJ2-7; D is perhaps TRBD1 (6 bases). With 1 base removed from V and 2 bases from J, the gap between germline ends came to 24 bases. Germline values: CDR1 MGHRA, CDR2 YSYEKL. The CDR3 extends over 19 amino acids. This CDR3 is CASSQGVPGTGYSPYEQYF. CDR3 DNA sequence: TGCGCCAGCAGCCAAGGAGTGCCGGGAACAGGGTACTCCCCCTACGAGCAGTACTTC.

The chain couples TRBV6-5 to TRBJ2-1; tentative D call: TRBD2 (5 bases). Trimming stripped 6 bases from V and 8 bases from J, with 14 bases between. CDR3 size: 13 residues. Germline loops: CDR1 MNHEY, CDR2 SVGAGI. The CDR3 nucleotides read TGTGCCAGCAGAGACCCTACACTAGATGAGCAGTTCTTC. Protein product: CASRDPTLDEQFF.

This clone has just a few counts. V gene TRBV2 combines with J gene TRBJ1-5; tentative D call: TRBD1 (5 bases). The CDR3 is 14 residues long. The germline V and J ends were trimmed by 7 bases and 1 base, with 11 bases remaining between them. Germline lookup yields CDR1 SNHLY and CDR2 FYNNEI. Here the CDR3 DNA reads TGTGCCAGCAAGGGGTCTTCAAGCAATCAGCCCCAGCATTTT. Its protein product is CASKGSSSNQPQHF.

This clone occurred once. Different DNA sequences within this sample yield the same CDR3. This sequence joins TRBV6-5 and TRBJ1-5; 7 bases agree with TRBD1. Germline CDR1 MNHEY, CDR2 SVGAGI. Trimming at V came to 4 bases and at J to 1 base, leaving 1 base not matched to a gene. The CDR3 is made up of 14 amino acids. CDR3 loop: CASSLQGSNQPQHF. The CDR3 DNA reads TGTGCCAGCAGTTTACAGGGGAGCAATCAGCCCCAGCATTTT.

This clone showed up just a few times. V gene TRBV5-1 combines with J gene TRBJ2-7; tentatively, D is TRBD2 (6 bases). The V end lost 0 bases, the J end lost 5 bases, and 9 bases lay between the germline ends. CDR3 size: 13 residues. The germline V gene has CDR1 SGHRS and CDR2 YFSETQ. CDR3 bases: TGCGCCAGCAGCTTGGGGAGGAGGGACGAGCAGTACTTC. It specifies CASSLGRRDEQYF.